This T cell receptor beta chain was sequenced during a study of immune heterogeneity within non-small cell lung tumors (dated by TCRdb to the late 2010s). Regarding the research as a whole: Histology comprised several squamous cell carcinomas, 9 to 11 non-squamous carcinomas and 1 tumor not otherwise specified. To look at intratumoral immune heterogeneity, the study ran whole-exome sequencing, RNA-seq and TCR beta repertoire sequencing on several spatially distinct regions taken from every NSCLC tumor. TCR repertoire analysis included approximately 56 tumor loci from under 19 patients, whereas transcriptome data included only about 45 loci from roughly 12 patients. For mutant peptides 8 to 11 amino acids long, netMHCpan-3.0 predicted neoantigen binding to the HLA alleles of each patient. Study-level results and caveats: Local tumor mutational burden and local T-cell repertoire clonality had a statistically significant but moderate positive correlation (R 0.3 to 0.35). Within a patient, identical dominant CDR3B clonotypes were found to recur across loci, yet unique high-frequency clones were also harbored in different tumor locations. Individual patients mostly had different high-frequency TCR beta clonotypes.

The TCR beta CDR3 region was amplified with a multiplex PCR system whose first round of around 11 cycles used 32 V-gene forward primers and 13 J-gene reverse primers. The first PCR round used a QIAGEN Multiplex PCR Kit, and the primer sequences were filed in Chinese patent CN105087789A. In a second PCR round, Illumina universal primers were added with the Phusion High-Fidelity PCR Kit. TCR libraries were paired-end sequenced at 151 bp read length on the Illumina HiSeq X Ten platform. From the authors' description of their analysis: Cutadapt was used to discard reads without multiplex PCR primers, PEAR merged the read pairs, and MiXCR with default settings called the CDR3 regions. Shannon entropy measured repertoire diversity, and clonality was calculated as one minus the Shannon entropy divided by the ln of the count of productive unique sequences. Clonotypes present at frequencies of at least 0.5% were defined as dominant or high-frequency T-cell clones. Using fastp at Q25 and MiXCR, TCRdb reprocessed the public reads and kept productive beta chains. Rows merge per CDR3 protein into single entries with the most common DNA and genes. TCRdb's processing, not the authors', yielded these V and J calls. In all, the sample holds 2,500 to 3,500 distinct CDR3 sequences, and 17% of those were seen once. Jointly, the top ten make up approximately 18% of the sample.

The germline V gene supplies CDR1 SQVTM and CDR2 ANQGSEA. V gives up 2 bases and J gives up 3 bases, and the segment between their germline ends measures 13 bases. Including cysteine and phenylalanine, the CDR3 has 14 amino acids. Only the CDR3 portion is preserved as DNA: 42 bases, with reading frame beginning at the first base. This clonotype was seen more than once but under ten times. It has no known antigen specificity. No base quality information exists; no much larger clone differs at one position. Genomic DNA extracted from bulk tumor tissue served as TCR template, with around 600 ng gDNA amplified per sample. During surgery, several biopsies were collected from each primary tumor and placed as far from one another as possible within the tumor mass. The study cohort was described as untreated and was composed of newly diagnosed NSCLC cases undergoing curative surgery. The samples came from approximately 14 patients with newly diagnosed non-small cell lung cancer who were having surgery intended to be curative. A couple of independent pathologists reviewed the resected tumor masses. Sequencing was performed only on DNA and RNA samples of high quality.

The chain is made from TRBV29-1 and TRBJ1-2; TRBD1 might be the D gene, on 6 matching bases. Sequencing input: lung tumor tissue. This sequence originates from a man between 45 and 60 years old with non-small cell lung cancer. The nucleotide sequence reads TGCAGCGTTGAACGCCAGGGGAGGGACTATGGCTACACCTTC. The resulting protein is CSVERQGRDYGYTF.